This T cell receptor beta chain was profiled in a study of cytomegalovirus exposure and HLA in healthy donors. PCR was performed using 60 Vbeta and 13 Jbeta primers. Only in-frame clones appear in the TCRdb table, and some are missing; sequencing was by immunoSEQ multiplex PCR. The data contain about 88,000 clones, more than 65% of them singletons. Whole-study results and caveats: Productive status was seen about 90% or about 30% of the time for most TCR beta V segments in an earlier analysis. No immune exposure information besides CMV serostatus was available.

The CDR3 spans 16 residues. Unrecorded immune exposures were likely, despite nominal health at sampling. This clone was found a few times. Its target is unknown. The sequenced sample was PBMCs. The sequence derives from a woman between 18 and 29 years old in good health and CMV-seropositive. V gene TRBV21-1 combines with J gene TRBJ1-1. TRBV21-1 is a recognized pseudogene. In nucleotides, the CDR3 is TGTGCCAGCAGCAAAGTCGCATCTTCCGGGGGAACTGAAGCTTTCTTT. Protein sequence: CASSKVASSGGTEAFF.